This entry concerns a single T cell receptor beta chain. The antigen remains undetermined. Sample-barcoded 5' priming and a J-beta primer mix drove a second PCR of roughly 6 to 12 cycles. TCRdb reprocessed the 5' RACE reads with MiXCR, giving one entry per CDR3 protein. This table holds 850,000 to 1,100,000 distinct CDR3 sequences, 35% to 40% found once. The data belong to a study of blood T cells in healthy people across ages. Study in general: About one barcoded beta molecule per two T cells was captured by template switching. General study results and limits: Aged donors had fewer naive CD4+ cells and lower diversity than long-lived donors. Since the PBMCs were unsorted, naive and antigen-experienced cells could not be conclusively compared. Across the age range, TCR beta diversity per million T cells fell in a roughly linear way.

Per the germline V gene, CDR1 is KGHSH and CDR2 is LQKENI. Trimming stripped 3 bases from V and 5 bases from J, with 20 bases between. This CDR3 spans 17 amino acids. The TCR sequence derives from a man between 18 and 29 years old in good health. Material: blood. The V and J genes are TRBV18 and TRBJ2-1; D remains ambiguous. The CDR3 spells CASSPTPPGNLNNEQFF. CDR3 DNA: TGTGCCAGCTCACCGACGCCCCCGGGCAACCTTAACAATGAGCAGTTCTTC.